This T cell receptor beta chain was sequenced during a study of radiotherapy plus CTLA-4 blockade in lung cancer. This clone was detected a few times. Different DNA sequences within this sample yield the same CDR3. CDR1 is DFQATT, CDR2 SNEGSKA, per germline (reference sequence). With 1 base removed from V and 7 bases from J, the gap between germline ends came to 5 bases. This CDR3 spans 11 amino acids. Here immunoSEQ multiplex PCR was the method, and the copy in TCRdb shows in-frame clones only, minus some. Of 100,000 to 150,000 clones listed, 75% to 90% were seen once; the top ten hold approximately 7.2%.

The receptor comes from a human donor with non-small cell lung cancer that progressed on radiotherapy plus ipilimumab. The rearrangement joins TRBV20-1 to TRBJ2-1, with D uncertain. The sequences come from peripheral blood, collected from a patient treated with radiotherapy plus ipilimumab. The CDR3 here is CSARGGNEQFF. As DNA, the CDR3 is TGCAGTGCTAGAGGGGGAAATGAGCAGTTCTTC.